The sequence of this T cell receptor (beta chain) was determined in a study of spatial heterogeneity in lung cancer. As for the study in general: A strong correlation was found between TCR transcript counts in tumor regions and a T cell module score derived from matched bulk RNA-seq. There were, on average, more than eight raw-read appearances for each unique TCR and UMI combination. Study results and caveats: It was found that expanded intratumoral alpha and beta TCR counts tracked tumor mutation counts.

V lost 8 bases and J 2 bases, leaving 19 bases between the germline ends. The CDR3 loop spans 15 amino acids. This clonotype was counted ten times or more. Its cognate antigen is unknown. Using its own MiXCR run on the 5' RACE reads, TCRdb lists one record per CDR3 protein. In the table there are about 100,000 distinct CDR3 sequences, about 4.4% of which are singletons. Described time point: sample taken at primary tumor resection. The donors comprised about 74 untreated early-stage non-small cell lung cancer patients. Researchers sequenced whole RNA taken from tumor, nontumor lung or frozen PBMC without sorting.

This clonotype was sampled from a male donor with early-stage non-small cell lung cancer. This material consisted of lung tumor tissue, taken at surgery. The chain is built from TRBV12-3 or TRBV12-4 and TRBJ2-7; D tentatively fits TRBD1 or TRBD2 (6 bases each). The DNA of the CDR3 is TGTGCCAGCGGACTAACAGGGTTATGGCCCTACGAGCAGTACTTC. It translates to CASGLTGLWPYEQYF.